A single sample gave rise to the 24 T cell receptor beta chains below, sequenced in a study of T cell repertoires in aging, cancer and after chemotherapy. The template was genomic DNA from peripheral blood, not RNA. A mixed TRB-A/B primer pool amplified rearranged TRB by multiplex touch-down PCR. TCRdb recomputed calls from the multiplex PCR reads with MiXCR, one row per CDR3 protein. The sample lists about 6,800 distinct CDR3 sequences, roughly 29% seen once, with 65% to 75% in the top ten. The sample taken for sequencing was blood. The source of these receptors is a human donor with a blood cancer. The donor label of this sample is uncertain.

This chain links TRBV12-3 or TRBV12-4 with TRBJ2-1; 10 bases are shared with TRBD1. V gave up 7 bases and J gave up 1 base; unmatched junction bases: 1. The CDR3 has 14 amino acids. The CDR3 protein is CASTGQGSYNEQFF. The CDR3 DNA is TGTGCCAGCACGGGACAGGGGTCCTACAATGAGCAGTTCTTC.

The chain recombines TRBV14 with TRBJ1-1; 9 bases are shared with TRBD1. The CDR3 covers 17 residues. V trimming: 5 bases; J trimming: 5 bases; junction bases outside the gene matches: 15. Germline CDR1 SGHDN, CDR2 FVKESK. The CDR3 loop is CASSYCRDRAWETEAFF. The DNA for the CDR3 is TGTGCCAGCAGCTACTGTCGGGACAGGGCATGGGAAACTGAAGCTTTCTTT.

The rearrangement joins TRBV6-5 to TRBJ1-2; D is ambiguous. V shed 5 bases and J shed 0 bases, with 13 bases lying between them. The CDR3 has 15 residues. Germline V gene sequence: CDR1 MNHEY, CDR2 SVGAGI. The CDR3 DNA follows: TGTGCCAGCAGTGACGGGGTTGGGGCTAACTATGGCTACACCTTC. Its translation is CASSDGVGANYGYTF.

This clonotype is medium-sized by share. The V and J genes are TRBV7-2 and TRBJ2-3, with D possibly being TRBD2 (7 bases). The germline V and J ends were trimmed by 0 bases and 7 bases, with 11 bases remaining between them. CDR1 is SGHTA and CDR2 is FQGNSA in the germline V gene. This CDR3 comprises 14 residues. DNA for the CDR3: TGTGCCAGCAGCTTAGCGGCGGGGGCGAATACGCAGTATTTT. Protein product: CASSLAAGANTQYF.

The CDR3, as DNA: TGCAGTGCTAGAGGGGACACTGAAGCTTTCTTT. Translation: CSARGDTEAFF. The genes are TRBV20-1 and TRBJ1-1; D not resolved. The germline V gene encodes CDR1 DFQATT and CDR2 SNEGSKA (reference sequence). The CDR3 totals 11 residues. The V end was cut by 1 base, the J end by 3 bases, with 3 bases between.

Only a few counts were recorded for this clonotype. The chain has TRBV18 and TRBJ1-3; D call uncertain. This CDR3 contains 13 residues. CDR1 and CDR2 from the germline V gene are KGHSH and LQKENI. Trimming cost V 3 bases and J 4 bases, with 7 bases left between them. The CDR3 DNA reads TGTGCCAGCTCACCTTTAAGAGGAAACACCATATATTTT. This codes for CASSPLRGNTIYF.

This chain links TRBV30 with TRBJ2-2, with a possible D match to TRBD2 (6 bases). V was pared by 8 bases and J by 6 bases, with 16 bases between. This CDR3 has 13 residues. From germline, CDR1 is GTSNPN and CDR2 SVGIG (reference sequence). The CDR3 DNA reads TGTGCCCGGGGACTCTGGGGCTCCGGGGAGCTGTTTTTT. Translating gives CARGLWGSGELFF.

The CDR3 protein is CASRDGGMGEAFF. CDR3 nucleotide sequence: TGTGCCAGTAGGGACGGGGGGATGGGTGAAGCTTTCTTT. The chain recombines TRBV19 with TRBJ1-1, with TRBD1 as a possible D gene (5 bases). The CDR3 runs 13 residues. Germline V gene lookup returns CDR1 LNHDA and CDR2 SQIVND (reference sequence). V was trimmed by 6 bases and J by 7 bases, leaving 15 bases between them.

This chain connects TRBV13 to TRBJ1-1, with 11 nucleotides matching TRBD1. CDR1 is PRHDT and CDR2 is FYEKMQ in the germline V gene (reference sequence). J gave up 1 base and V 8 bases, and 3 bases lay outside the gene matches. The CDR3 length is 14 residues. CDR3 nucleotide sequence: TGTGCCAGCCGGACAGGGGGCGCGAACACTGAAGCTTTCTTT. This codes for CASRTGGANTEAFF. Filled out from reference TRBV13 and TRBJ1-1, the complete variable domain reads AAGVIQSPRHLIKEKRETATLKCYPIPRHDTVYWYQQGPGQDPQFLISFYEKMQSDKGSIPDRFSAQQFSDYHSELNMSSLELGDSALYFCASRTGGANTEAFFGQGTRLTVV.

CDR3 loop: CASSGPAGGSEQFF. The CDR3 nucleotides are TGTGCCAGCAGTGGCCCAGCGGGGGGTAGTGAGCAGTTCTTC. V is TRBV6-4 and J is TRBJ2-1; 9 bases align to TRBD2. In germline, CDR1 is MRHNA, CDR2 SNTAGT. The CDR3 loop spans 14 amino acids. V was clipped by 4 bases and J by 9 bases; unmatched bases: 7.

J is TRBJ2-5 and V is TRBV7-9, with a possible D match to TRBD1 (5 bases). V was clipped by 5 bases and J by 9 bases, with 16 bases between them. Looked up from germline, CDR1 is SEHNR and CDR2 is FQNEAQ (reference sequence). This CDR3 is built from 13 residues. This CDR3 is CASSPRTKVAQYF. In DNA, the CDR3 is TGTGCCAGCAGCCCGCGGACAAAGGTGGCCCAGTACTTC.

The chain recombines TRBV13 with TRBJ2-3; D is perhaps TRBD1 (5 bases). CDR3 length: 13 residues. CDR1 is PRHDT, CDR2 FYEKMQ, per germline (reference sequence). V was clipped by 6 bases and J by 6 bases, with 13 bases between them. The CDR3 nucleotides are TGTGCCAGCAGGCCAGGGTTTTCCGATACGCAGTATTTT. This translates into CASRPGFSDTQYF.

The J gene is TRBJ2-3, the V gene TRBV6-4; the D is unclear. The germline V and J ends were trimmed by 0 bases and 2 bases, with 3 bases remaining between them. Looked up from germline, CDR1 is MRHNA and CDR2 is SNTAGT. CDR3 length: 13 amino acids. CDR3 amino acids: CASSDSTTDTQYF. The CDR3 DNA is TGTGCCAGCAGTGACTCGACCACAGATACGCAGTATTTT.

This clonotype was seen once. The chain has TRBV5-6 and TRBJ2-3; D is possibly TRBD2 (5 bases). The CDR3 has 15 residues. Germline lookup yields CDR1 SGHDT and CDR2 YYEEEE. Trimming cost V 0 bases and J 6 bases, with 14 bases left between them. CDR3 DNA sequence: TGTGCCAGCAGCTTGGTAACGCGGGTAGAGGATACGCAGTATTTT. Its protein is CASSLVTRVEDTQYF.

The chain couples TRBV6-5 to TRBJ2-1; the match to TRBD2 covers 13 bases. This CDR3 region has 15 residues. The V gene end was trimmed by 6 bases and the J gene end by 6 bases; junction bases not matched to a gene: 5. The germline CDR1 and CDR2 sequences are MNHEY and SVGAGI. The CDR3 spells CASRLAGGPVNEQFF. The CDR3 bases are TGTGCCAGCAGACTAGCGGGGGGGCCGGTCAATGAGCAGTTCTTC.

This clonotype was counted ten times or more. The J gene is TRBJ2-1, the V gene TRBV30, with D possibly being TRBD1 or TRBD2 (6 bases each). Germline V gene lookup returns CDR1 GTSNPN and CDR2 SVGIG (reference sequence). The CDR3 totals 13 residues. V lost 5 bases and J lost 6, with 14 bases in between. The CDR3, as DNA: TGTGCCTGGGACTCGGGGGCCGGCAATGAGCAGTTCTTC. Its protein product is CAWDSGAGNEQFF.

This chain links TRBV6-2 or TRBV6-3 with TRBJ1-6; D gene uncertain. V gave up 4 bases and J gave up 5 bases, with 18 bases separating them. From germline, CDR1 is MNHEY and CDR2 SVGEGT. This CDR3 comprises 17 residues. CDR3 in amino acids: CASSFSVSDRDNSPLHF. The CDR3, as DNA: TGTGCCAGCAGTTTTTCTGTATCGGACCGAGATAATTCACCCCTCCACTTT.

By share of the sample, this clonotype is large. J is TRBJ1-1 and V is TRBV15; 8 bases agree with TRBD1. V was clipped by 0 bases and J by 4 bases; unmatched bases: 4. This CDR3 comprises 15 residues. CDR1 is LNHNV, CDR2 YYDKDF, per germline (reference sequence). The CDR3 nucleotides read TGTGCCACCAGCAGAGATCGGACAGGGAGCACTGAAGCTTTCTTT. Protein: CATSRDRTGSTEAFF.

This clonotype is medium-sized (0.01 to 0.1%) within its sample. In nucleotides, the CDR3 is TGTGCCAGCTCACCAACCGGCGCGTTCACAGATACGCAGTATTTT. Translated: CASSPTGAFTDTQYF. This chain links TRBV18 with TRBJ2-3; D is uncertain. The germline CDR1 and CDR2 sequences are KGHSH and LQKENI. Trimming removed 2 bases from V and 2 bases from J, with 11 bases in between. The CDR3 covers 15 residues.

This clonotype was recorded a few times. The chain joins TRBV19 to TRBJ2-3, with 7 nucleotides matching TRBD1. The CDR3 sequence is 14 residues long. Germline values: CDR1 LNHDA, CDR2 SQIVND (reference sequence). The J segment lost 0 bases and the V segment lost 6 bases, leaving 3 bases of the junction unmatched. The CDR3 DNA reads TGTGCCAGTAGACCGGGACAGAGCACAGATACGCAGTATTTT. As protein: CASRPGQSTDTQYF.

The V call is TRBV10-1, the J call TRBJ1-5, with unresolved D. The germline CDR1 and CDR2 sequences are WNHNN and SYGVQD (reference sequence). Between the trimmed V and J ends, which lost 4 bases and 10 bases, there was a span of 11 bases. This CDR3 comprises 12 residues. The DNA for the CDR3 is TGCGCCAGCAGTGGGACCCCCTCCCCCCAGCATTTT. Its translation: CASSGTPSPQHF.

The CDR3 region has the DNA TGTGCCAGCAGTTACCGGGACAGGGGCTACGAGCAGTACTTC. Protein product: CASSYRDRGYEQYF. V usage is TRBV6-5 and J usage is TRBJ2-7; TRBD1 matches 10 bases. Germline CDR1 reads MNHEY; CDR2 reads SVGAGI. Germline trimming cut 2 bases from V and 3 bases from J; bases unmatched to any gene: 1. The CDR3 consists of 14 residues.

The chain recombines TRBV5-6 with TRBJ1-2; possible D gene TRBD1, 6 bases. V dropped 2 bases and J dropped 4 bases, with 12 bases sitting between them. CDR1 SGHDT and CDR2 YYEEEE come from the germline V gene. The CDR3 is 14 amino acids. The CDR3 is CASSFSQGGYGYTF. The CDR3 DNA is TGTGCCAGCAGCTTTTCACAGGGAGGCTATGGCTACACCTTC.

This clonotype is categorized as medium-sized (0.01 to 0.1%). The CDR3 region has the DNA TGCAGCGTTGCCTGGCGGGGGGGCGGGCATGAGCAGTTCTTC. Translated, it gives CSVAWRGGGHEQFF. This chain uses TRBV29-1 with TRBJ2-1; TRBD2 agrees at 9 bases. V was pared by 4 bases and J by 8 bases, with 9 bases of the junction left unmatched. This CDR3 has 14 amino acids. From germline, CDR1 is SQVTM and CDR2 ANQGSEA.